Reported below is one T cell receptor (beta chain). Antigen unknown. The sample originates from a study of cytomegalovirus exposure and HLA in healthy donors. Study-level points and caveats: A few of the chains that were CMV-associated were confirmed in vitro to be specific for CMV antigens.

There are 13 residues in the CDR3. The V end was cut by 2 bases, the J end by 2 bases, with 7 bases between. Germline loops: CDR1 GTSNPN, CDR2 SVGIG (reference sequence). A multiplex PCR was run with 60 Vbeta primers and 13 Jbeta primers. Some clones are missing from TCRdb's copy, which holds only in-frame ones; the method was immunoSEQ multiplex PCR. The table includes approximately 59,000 clones, roughly two thirds detected once. This chain joins TRBV30 and TRBJ1-5; D uncertain. The specimen was PBMCs. The TCR sequence derives from a man aged 35-49 years in good health and CMV-seropositive. In DNA form, the CDR3 reads TGTGCCTGGAGTTTTTCGGGCAATCAGCCCCAGCATTTT. It yields the protein CAWSFSGNQPQHF.